Shown below are 10 T cell receptor beta chains from a single sample sequenced in a study of control samples from healthy donors and cancer patients. The assay was immunoSEQ multiplex PCR, and TCRdb's table has in-frame clones only and misses some. The table lists about 100,000 clones, roughly 87% of them singletons. The sequenced sample consisted of blood. Every receptor here comes from a woman between 45 and 60 years old in good health.

This sequence joins TRBV11-1 and TRBJ2-1; no clear D. Germline V gene lookup returns CDR1 SGHAT and CDR2 FQDESV (reference sequence). The CDR3 consists of 12 residues. Deletions cut 4 bases from V and 3 bases from J, with 4 bases between. In nucleotides, the CDR3 is TGTGCCAGCAGCTATAGCTACAATGAGCAGTTCTTC. As protein: CASSYSYNEQFF.

Only one count was recorded for this clone. V and J are TRBV7-9 and TRBJ2-5; D uncertain. This CDR3 contains 14 residues. V lost 4 bases to trimming and J lost 2 bases, with 11 bases between them. CDR1 and CDR2 from the germline V gene are SEHNR and FQNEAQ (reference sequence). CDR3 bases: TGTGCCAGCAGCTCACGCACCCTACAAGAGACCCAGTACTTC. This gives the protein CASSSRTLQETQYF. Using reference TRBV7-9 and TRBJ2-5 for the parts outside the CDR3, the full variable domain is DTGVSQNPRHKITKRGQNVTFRCDPISEHNRLYWYRQTLGQGPEFLTYFQNEAQLEKSRLLSDRFSAERPKGSFSTLEIQRTEQGDSAMYLCASSSRTLQETQYFGPGTRLLVL.

This chain links TRBV4-1 with TRBJ2-1, with 8 positions matching TRBD2. CDR3 length: 16 amino acids. Unmatched junction bases numbered 11, after V lost 7 bases and J lost 3 bases. Per germline, CDR1 MGHRA and CDR2 YSYEKL. CDR3 nucleotide sequence: TGCGCCAGCACTCTAGCGGGCTTTGGGGTCTACAATGAGCAGTTCTTC. It encodes CASTLAGFGVYNEQFF.

This rearrangement joins TRBV30 to TRBJ2-7, with D perhaps matching TRBD1 (6 bases). The CDR3 loop spans 12 amino acids. CDR1 is GTSNPN, CDR2 SVGIG, per germline (reference sequence). Trimming removed 3 bases at V and 6 bases at J, with 12 bases between. The CDR3 DNA sequence: TGTGCCTGGAGCACGGGCAGGGGCGAGCAGTACTTC. It is translated as CAWSTGRGEQYF.

The chain is built from TRBV7-9 and TRBJ1-4, with D uncertain. The CDR3 contains 12 residues. Germline CDR1 is SEHNR and CDR2 is FQNEAQ (reference sequence). V lost 3 bases to trimming and J lost 8 bases, with 7 bases between them. DNA of the CDR3: TGTGCCAGCAGCTTCGGCGACGAAAAACTGTTTTTT. Its protein product is CASSFGDEKLFF.

This chain joins TRBV14 and TRBJ2-5; 10 bases fit TRBD2. The CDR3 consists of 16 residues. From germline, CDR1 is SGHDN and CDR2 FVKESK. Trimming cost V 4 bases and J 7 bases; bases outside gene matches: 12. The CDR3 DNA is TGTGCCAGCAGCCCCACTCAAGCGGGAGGGGACGGGACCCAGTACTTC. It translates to CASSPTQAGGDGTQYF.

The chain couples TRBV7-3 to TRBJ2-3; D may be TRBD2 (5 bases). The CDR3 consists of 17 residues. The germline V gene encodes CDR1 SGHTA and CDR2 FQGTGA. Trimming took off 4 bases at V and 7 bases at J, with 24 bases between the two ends. In nucleotides, the CDR3 is TGTGCCAGCAGCTCGTCGCTCACTGGAGCCCGACTAAATACGCAGTATTTT. Protein sequence: CASSSSLTGARLNTQYF.

The chain combines TRBV6-6 with TRBJ2-7, with a possible D match to TRBD2 (5 bases). The V and J ends lost 4 bases and 3 bases respectively, with 13 bases between them. Germline V CDR1 and CDR2: MNHNY, SVGAGI (reference sequence). This CDR3 has 14 residues. The DNA of the CDR3 is TGTGCCAGCAGTTCTTCCGGGGAAGGCTACGAGCAGTACGTC. This codes for CASSSSGEGYEQYV.

J is TRBJ1-3 and V is TRBV9, with TRBD1 as a possible D gene (6 bases). The CDR3 spans 15 residues. V was clipped by 3 bases and J by 1 base, with 11 bases between them. Germline assignment: CDR1 SGDLS and CDR2 YYNGEE. Here the CDR3 DNA reads TGTGCCAGCAGCGCCCAGGACAGTTCTGGAAACACCATATATTTT. Its translation: CASSAQDSSGNTIYF.

This chain connects TRBV27 to TRBJ2-6; D may be TRBD1 (5 bases). Trimming removed 6 bases at V and 0 bases at J, with 18 bases between. CDR1 MNHEY and CDR2 SMNVEV come from the germline V gene (reference sequence). CDR3 length: 18 amino acids. CDR3 nucleotide sequence: TGTGCCAGCAGCGAAGTAGGGGATTTAATCTCTGGGGCCAACGTCCTGACTTTC. It specifies CASSEVGDLISGANVLTF.